The 4 T cell receptor beta chains below come from one sample, sequenced in a study of T cells after yellow fever vaccination. TCRdb re-called the 5' RACE reads with MiXCR, one entry per CDR3 protein. The sample gives approximately 300,000 distinct CDR3 sequences, about 10% of which show up once; about 3% is in the top ten. The material was CD4+ T cells sorted from PBMCs, obtained 45 days after the yellow fever booster vaccination. The receptors originated from a man aged 18 to 35 who received the YFV17D yellow fever vaccine.

This clonotype was detected many times. The rearrangement joins TRBV5-6 to TRBJ2-5; the match to TRBD2 covers 7 bases. The CDR3 is 16 residues long. The V gene's germline CDR1 is SGHDT and CDR2 YYEEEE. Trimming took 4 bases from V and 4 from J; bases not matched to a gene: 13. The CDR3 bases are TGTGCCAGCAGCGCGGTGGAGCGGGACTTCAGAGAGACCCAGTACTTC. Amino acids: CASSAVERDFRETQYF.

This clonotype was found many times. The chain couples TRBV7-9 to TRBJ2-5, with D uncertain. This CDR3 region has 13 residues. Germline assignment: CDR1 SEHNR and CDR2 FQNEAQ (reference sequence). V lost 5 bases to trimming and J lost 4 bases, with 11 bases between them. The CDR3 spells CASSLGLTETQYF. The DNA for the CDR3 is TGTGCCAGCAGCCTGGGGTTGACAGAGACCCAGTACTTC.

This clonotype came up many times. The rearrangement joins TRBV7-2 to TRBJ2-5; 7 nucleotides align to TRBD2. Germline CDR1 reads SGHTA; CDR2 reads FQGNSA. CDR3 size: 16 residues. The V and J ends lost 2 bases and 1 base, in that order; junction bases with no gene match: 7. The chain's CDR3 is CASSLLGAGIQETQYF. In DNA, the CDR3 is TGTGCCAGCAGCTTATTGGGAGCGGGGATCCAAGAGACCCAGTACTTC.

Only a few counts were recorded for this clonotype. This sequence joins TRBV11-3 and TRBJ2-5, with D uncertain. The CDR3 consists of 13 residues. CDR1 and CDR2 from the germline V gene are SGHNT and YENEEA. Trimming stripped 3 bases from V and 4 bases from J, with 9 bases between. The CDR3: CASSFGHGETQYF. The CDR3 nucleotides read TGTGCCAGCAGCTTTGGCCACGGAGAGACCCAGTACTTC.